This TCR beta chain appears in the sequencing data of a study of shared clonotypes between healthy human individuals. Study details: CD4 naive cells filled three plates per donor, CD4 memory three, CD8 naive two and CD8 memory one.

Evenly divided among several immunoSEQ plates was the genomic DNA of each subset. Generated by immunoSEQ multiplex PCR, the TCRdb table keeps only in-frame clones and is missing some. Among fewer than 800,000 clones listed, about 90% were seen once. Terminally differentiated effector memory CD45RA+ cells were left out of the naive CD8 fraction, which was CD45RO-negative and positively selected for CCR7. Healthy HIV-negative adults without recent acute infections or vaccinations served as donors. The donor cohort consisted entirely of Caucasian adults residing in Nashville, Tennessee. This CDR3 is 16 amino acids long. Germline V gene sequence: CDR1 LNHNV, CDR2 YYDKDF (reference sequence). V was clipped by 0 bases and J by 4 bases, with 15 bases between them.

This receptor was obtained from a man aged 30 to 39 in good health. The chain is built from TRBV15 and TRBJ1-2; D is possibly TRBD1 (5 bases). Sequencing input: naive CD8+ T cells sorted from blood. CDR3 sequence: CATSREAGNPIYGYTF. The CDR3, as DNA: TGTGCCACCAGCAGAGAAGCAGGGAACCCAATCTATGGCTACACCTTC.